These 23 T cell receptor beta chains were all obtained from the same sample, sequenced in a study of spatial heterogeneity in lung cancer. MiXCR, applied by TCRdb to the 5' RACE reads, yields one record per CDR3 protein. The sample shows some 15,000 distinct CDR3 sequences, around 10% of them seen only once. Sample time point: sample taken at primary tumor resection. Without sorting, whole RNA was sequenced from tumor, nontumor lung or frozen PBMC. This specimen was PBMCs, taken at surgery. These receptors all come from a male donor with early-stage non-small cell lung cancer.

Relative to its sample, this clonotype is medium-sized. The chain joins TRBV6-5 to TRBJ2-1; possibly TRBD1 for D (5 bases). CDR3 length: 11 residues. Germline CDR1 is MNHEY and CDR2 is SVGAGI. V was trimmed by 6 bases and J by 5 bases, leaving 5 bases between them. CDR3 DNA: TGTGCCAGCAGCAGGGACAATGAGCAGTTCTTC. Encoded protein: CASSRDNEQFF.

This clonotype was detected many times. The chain combines TRBV20-1 with TRBJ2-3; perhaps TRBD1 as D (5 bases). The ends were cut back, 6 bases at V and 2 bases at J, with 15 bases in the middle. Germline CDR1 reads DFQATT; CDR2 reads SNEGSKA (reference sequence). The CDR3 is made up of 14 amino acids. The CDR3 is CSASPGISTDTQYF. The CDR3 region has the DNA TGCAGTGCGTCCCCAGGGATTTCCACAGATACGCAGTATTTT.

The chain combines TRBV30 with TRBJ2-7, with TRBD2 matching over 8 bases. Germline V gene lookup returns CDR1 GTSNPN and CDR2 SVGIG (reference sequence). The CDR3 runs to 14 residues. The ends lost 1 base at V and 0 bases at J; junction bases unmatched: 2. The CDR3 DNA reads as TGTGCCTGGAGTGCGGGAGGGAGCTCCTACGAGCAGTACTTC. This translates into CAWSAGGSSYEQYF.

This clonotype was counted ten times or more. The chain employs TRBV30 and TRBJ2-7; 13 nucleotides agree with TRBD2. The germline CDR1 and CDR2 sequences are GTSNPN and SVGIG (reference sequence). With V trimmed by 8 bases and J by 7 bases, 11 bases remained unmatched. This CDR3 is 14 amino acids long. The CDR3 region has the DNA TGTGCCGGACGGCGGACTAGCGGGAGTAGTGAGCAGTACTTC. Residues: CAGRRTSGSSEQYF. The full variable domain, rest sourced from reference TRBV30 and TRBJ2-7, is SQTIHQWPATLVQPVGSPLSLECTVEGTSNPNLYWYRQAAGRGLQLLFYSVGIGQISSEVPQNLSASRPQDRQFILSSKKLLLSDSGFYLCAGRRTSGSSEQYFGPGTRLTVT.

The chain is built from TRBV28 and TRBJ1-4, with a possible D match to TRBD1 (6 bases). V lost 5 bases, J lost 5 bases, and 12 bases lay in between. Germline CDR1 is MDHEN and CDR2 is SYDVKM. There are 14 residues in the CDR3. CDR3 in amino acids: CASSAGGGNEKLFF. The CDR3, as DNA: TGTGCCAGCAGTGCCGGGGGCGGGAATGAAAAACTGTTTTTT.

This clonotype was observed many times. The V and J genes are TRBV20-1 and TRBJ2-5, with TRBD2 matching over 8 bases. Germline V CDR1 and CDR2: DFQATT, SNEGSKA (reference sequence). The CDR3 runs to 16 residues. V shed 6 bases, J shed 7 bases, and the junction held 19 bases outside the gene matches. As DNA, the CDR3 is TGCAGTGCGACTACCCCCGGGACTAGTAGTGGCAGGACCCAGTACTTC. This translates into CSATTPGTSSGRTQYF.

This clonotype was picked up many times. Mismatch with germline at one junction end may stem from a read error. J is TRBJ2-5 and V is TRBV28, with 9 bases aligning to TRBD2. Per the germline V gene, CDR1 is MDHEN and CDR2 is SYDVKM. This CDR3 region has 15 residues. Here the CDR3 reads CASSLVAGDHETQYF. DNA of the CDR3: TGTGCCAGCAGTTTAGTAGCGGGAGACCACGAGACCCAGTACTTC.

This clonotype is classed as medium-sized. The rearrangement joins TRBV7-2 to TRBJ2-7; TRBD1 is a possible D gene (7 bases). V was shortened by 9 bases and J by 2 bases, with 20 bases between the two germline ends. CDR3 length: 15 residues. Germline V lookup: CDR1 SGHTA, CDR2 FQGNSA. In DNA, the CDR3 is TGTGCCAGTCCTCCGACAGGGAGGCCCCCCTACGAGCAGTACTTC. Translating it yields CASPPTGRPPYEQYF.

This clonotype was observed at least ten times. The chain recombines TRBV20-1 with TRBJ1-1; D is unresolved. This CDR3 contains 12 residues. V lost 6 bases, J lost 1 base, and 9 bases lay in between. Germline V CDR1 and CDR2: DFQATT, SNEGSKA (reference sequence). Here the CDR3 DNA reads TGCAGTGCCGGCAAGGAGAACACTGAAGCTTTCTTT. This translates into CSAGKENTEAFF.

This clonotype was seen many times. The rearrangement links TRBV7-8 to TRBJ2-7; 9 positions match TRBD2. The CDR3 is made up of 17 amino acids. The trim removed 0 bases at V and 0 bases at J, leaving 6 bases unmatched. Germline loops: CDR1 SGHVS, CDR2 FQNEAQ. CDR3 loop: CASSLALTRGGSYEQYF. CDR3 DNA: TGTGCCAGCAGCTTAGCGCTTACGCGGGGGGGCTCCTACGAGCAGTACTTC. The whole variable domain, remainder taken from reference TRBV7-8 and TRBJ2-7, is GAGVSQSPRYKVAKRGQDVALRCDPISGHVSLFWYQQALGQGPEFLTYFQNEAQLDKSGLPSDRFFAERPEGSVSTLKIQRTQQEDSAVYLCASSLALTRGGSYEQYFGPGTRLTVT.

This clonotype was seen many times. V is TRBV29-1 and J is TRBJ2-5; 9 bases line up with TRBD1. The CDR3 totals 13 residues. Germline lookup yields CDR1 SQVTM and CDR2 ANQGSEA. V was clipped by 6 bases and J by 5 bases; unmatched bases: 7. This chain's CDR3 is CSVLTGGSETQYF. The DNA for the CDR3 is TGCAGCGTGCTGACAGGGGGTTCGGAGACCCAGTACTTC.

This clonotype was counted ten times or more. The chain employs TRBV7-9 and TRBJ2-7; D possibly uses TRBD1 or TRBD2 (6 bases each). The CDR3 sequence is 16 residues long. V lost 4 bases and J 6 bases, leaving 22 bases between the germline ends. CDR1 is SEHNR, CDR2 FQNEAQ, per germline (reference sequence). DNA of the CDR3: TGTGCCAGCAGCTCGCCCATACGGGGCAGGGGAGGCGAGCAGTACTTC. Translated, it gives CASSSPIRGRGGEQYF.

The chain employs TRBV12-3 or TRBV12-4 and TRBJ1-6; D might be TRBD1 (6 bases). Trimming removed 6 bases at V and 15 bases at J, with 24 bases between. There are 15 residues in the CDR3. The CDR3: CASSHSDRRSLVLHF. The CDR3 coding sequence is TGTGCCAGCAGCCACTCTGACAGGCGTTCCTTGGTCCTCCACTTT.

V gene TRBV7-9 combines with J gene TRBJ2-1; D perhaps matches TRBD2 (6 bases). CDR3 length: 16 amino acids. Germline CDR1 is SEHNR and CDR2 is FQNEAQ (reference sequence). Trimming cost V 7 bases and J 0 bases, with 16 bases left between them. As DNA, the CDR3 is TGTGCCAGCATCAAAAGCGGGCTTAGCTCCTACAATGAGCAGTTCTTC. It encodes CASIKSGLSSYNEQFF.

This clonotype was seen ten or more times. V gene TRBV6-6 combines with J gene TRBJ1-5, with a tentative D call TRBD1 (5 bases). Per germline, CDR1 MNHNY and CDR2 SVGAGI (reference sequence). CDR3 length: 14 amino acids. Trimming removed 6 bases at V and 1 base at J, with 10 bases between. The CDR3 bases are TGTGCCAGCAGGCAGGGCACGAGCAATCAGCCCCAGCATTTT. Residues: CASRQGTSNQPQHF.

This clonotype has ten or more counts. The chain couples TRBV2 to TRBJ2-7, with D tentatively TRBD2 (6 bases). The CDR3 is 14 amino acids. The germline V gene has CDR1 SNHLY and CDR2 FYNNEI. Trimming took off 7 bases at V and 2 bases at J, with 15 bases between the two ends. CDR3 residues: CASMGGSGPYEQYF. CDR3 nucleotide sequence: TGTGCCAGCATGGGGGGATCGGGCCCCTACGAGCAGTACTTC.

This clonotype was seen ten or more times. The CDR3 protein is CASSYSNSGYEQYF. In DNA, the CDR3 is TGTGCCAGCAGTTACTCGAATTCAGGGTACGAGCAGTACTTC. The chain carries TRBV6-5 and TRBJ2-7; D possibly corresponds to TRBD1 (5 bases). Trimming took 0 bases from V and 4 from J, leaving 10 bases between them. The germline V gene has CDR1 MNHEY and CDR2 SVGAGI. The CDR3 covers 14 residues.

This clonotype was detected ten times or more. The J gene is TRBJ2-1, the V gene TRBV6-1, with D perhaps being TRBD1 or TRBD2 (5 bases each). The germline CDR1 and CDR2 sequences are MNHNS and SASEGT. V was pared by 10 bases and J by 6 bases, with 25 bases between. The CDR3 length is 16 residues. In DNA form, the CDR3 reads TGTGCCACCCGTGAGACCGGGACCCCTAAGGGCAATGAGCAGTTCTTC. This gives the protein CATRETGTPKGNEQFF.

This clonotype was seen repeatedly, ten times or more. Here the CDR3 reads CSAPFVGQETQYF. CDR3 nucleotide sequence: TGCAGTGCCCCTTTCGTAGGGCAGGAGACCCAGTACTTC. This chain links TRBV20-1 with TRBJ2-5; D is unclear. Germline V lookup: CDR1 DFQATT, CDR2 SNEGSKA (reference sequence). There are 13 residues in the CDR3. Trimming pared 6 bases from V and 5 bases from J, leaving 16 bases between.

This clonotype has a count of ten or more. J is TRBJ1-6 and V is TRBV7-6; no firm D call. The CDR3 is 14 amino acids. Trimming cost V 3 bases and J 8 bases, with 11 bases left between them. Looked up from germline, CDR1 is SGHVS and CDR2 is FNYEAQ. In DNA, the CDR3 is TGTGCCAGCAGCTTCGGCACAGAAGATTCACCCCTCCACTTT. Its protein is CASSFGTEDSPLHF.

This clonotype came up a few times. V usage is TRBV28 and J usage is TRBJ1-1; D call uncertain. The CDR3 spans 15 residues. The ends were cut back, 5 bases at V and 4 bases at J, with 17 bases in the middle. Germline CDR1 MDHEN, CDR2 SYDVKM. CDR3 nucleotides: TGTGCCAGCAGTGTCCCGGGCCGAAAGACCACTGAAGCTTTCTTT. Residues: CASSVPGRKTTEAFF.

The sample holds a few counts of this clonotype. The chain carries TRBV7-9 and TRBJ1-6; no clear D gene. With 1 base removed from V and 8 bases from J, the gap between germline ends came to 9 bases. The CDR3 covers 14 residues. The germline gives CDR1 SEHNR, CDR2 FQNEAQ (reference sequence). The chain's CDR3 is CASSLEAPHSPLHF. Here the CDR3 DNA reads TGTGCCAGCAGCTTAGAGGCACCTCATTCACCCCTCCACTTT.

In this sample, this clonotype turned up many times. The rearrangement links TRBV20-1 to TRBJ1-5; D possibly corresponds to TRBD1 (5 bases). Between the trimmed V and J ends, which lost 0 bases and 4 bases, there was a span of 13 bases. CDR3 size: 15 residues. Germline V gene sequence: CDR1 DFQATT, CDR2 SNEGSKA (reference sequence). The CDR3 is CSARDLDSTNQPQHF. In DNA, the CDR3 is TGCAGTGCTAGAGACCTTGACAGTACGAATCAGCCCCAGCATTTT.